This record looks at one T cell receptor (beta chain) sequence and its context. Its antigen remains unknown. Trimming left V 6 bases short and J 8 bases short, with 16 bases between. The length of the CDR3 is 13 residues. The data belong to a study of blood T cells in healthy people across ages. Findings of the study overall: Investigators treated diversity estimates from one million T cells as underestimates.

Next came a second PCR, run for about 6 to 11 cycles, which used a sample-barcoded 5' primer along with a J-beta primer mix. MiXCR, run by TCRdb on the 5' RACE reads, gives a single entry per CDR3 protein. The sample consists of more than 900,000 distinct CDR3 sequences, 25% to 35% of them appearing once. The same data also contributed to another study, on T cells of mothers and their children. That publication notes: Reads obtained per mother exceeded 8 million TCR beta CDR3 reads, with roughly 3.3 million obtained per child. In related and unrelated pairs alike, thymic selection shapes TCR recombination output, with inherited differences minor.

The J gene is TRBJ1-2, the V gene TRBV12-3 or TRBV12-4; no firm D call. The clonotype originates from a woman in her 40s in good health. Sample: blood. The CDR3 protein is CASSPAEERGYTF. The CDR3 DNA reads TGTGCCAGCAGCCCGGCAGAGGAACGGGGCTACACCTTC.